The 4 T cell receptor beta chains presented below share a single source sample, sequenced in a study of spatial heterogeneity in lung cancer (dated by TCRdb to about 2019). Library preparation was by 5' RACE. TCRdb lists the instrument as NextSeq 500. TCRdb applied fastp at Q25 and MiXCR to the public reads, then kept only in-frame beta chains. One record per CDR3 amino acid sequence lists the most common genes and DNA. The sample contains more than 20,000 distinct CDR3 sequences, 4.6% of them found a single time. Together, the top ten hold 6.5% to 9% of the sample. This sample's time point label indicates: sample taken at primary tumor resection. The sequencing here drew on PBMCs, taken at surgery. The source of these receptors is a male donor with early-stage non-small cell lung cancer.

This clonotype appeared many times. V is TRBV4-2 and J is TRBJ2-5; 12 positions match TRBD2. This CDR3 is built from 15 residues. Germline-derived CDR1 and CDR2 are LGHNA and YNFKEQ. Trimming cost V 2 bases and J 5 bases; bases outside gene matches: 3. CDR3 protein: CASSQPTSGGETQYF. The CDR3 region has the DNA TGTGCCAGCAGCCAACCGACTAGCGGGGGTGAGACCCAGTACTTC.

This clonotype has ten or more counts. The J gene is TRBJ2-6, the V gene TRBV6-1, with 10 nucleotides matching TRBD1. This CDR3 is 19 amino acids long. CDR1 and CDR2 (germline): MNHNS, SASEGT. The V segment lost 4 bases and the J segment 2 bases; nucleotides outside the gene matches: 11. The CDR3 reads CASSGPDRGRLAGANVLTF. CDR3 nucleotide sequence: TGTGCCAGCAGTGGCCCCGACAGGGGGCGATTGGCTGGGGCCAACGTCCTGACTTTC.

The V call is TRBV27, the J call TRBJ2-7, with 14 bases identical to TRBD2. With 5 bases clipped from V and 7 bases from J, the junction kept 7 bases outside the gene matches. This CDR3 region has 15 residues. Germline V gene lookup returns CDR1 MNHEY and CDR2 SMNVEV (reference sequence). The chain's CDR3 is CASSPGTSGRTEQYF. In nucleotides, the CDR3 is TGTGCCAGCAGTCCAGGGACTAGCGGGAGAACTGAGCAGTACTTC.

This clonotype was observed a handful of times. The rearrangement joins TRBV2 to TRBJ1-5; TRBD1 matches at 8 bases. Germline trimming cut 1 base from V and 6 bases from J; bases unmatched to any gene: 5. CDR3 length: 15 amino acids. Germline CDR1 and CDR2: SNHLY and FYNNEI. The CDR3 here is CASSEEQGAGQPQHF. The CDR3 DNA follows: TGTGCCAGCAGTGAAGAGCAGGGGGCCGGTCAGCCCCAGCATTTT. The variable domain in full, completed from reference TRBV2 and TRBJ1-5, reads EPEVTQTPSHQVTQMGQEVILRCVPISNHLYFYWYRQILGQKVEFLVSFYNNEISEKSEIFDDQFSVERPDGSNFTLKIRSTKLEDSAMYFCASSEEQGAGQPQHFGDGTRLSIL.